The T cell receptor beta chain under discussion was sequenced for a study of radiotherapy plus CTLA-4 blockade in lung cancer (dated by TCRdb to the late 2010s). Turning to the overall study: Among enrolled patients, approximately 18% had an objective response and 31% reached disease control. Broader findings and caveats from the paper: TCR clones derived from tumors expanded in peripheral blood after treatment with radiotherapy and ipilimumab. The strongest predictors of response, as reported, were early dynamic changes in blood T cell clones along with a rise in serum interferon-beta after radiation.

Taken from cysteine to phenylalanine, the CDR3 has 16 residues. Only CDR3 DNA remains: 48 bases, in frame from the first base. CDR1 and CDR2, looked up from the germline V gene, are MDHEN and SYDVKM. Compared with germline, V lacks 4 bases and J lacks 3 bases; bases without a gene match: 10. The protocol used for the library was the immunoSEQ multiplex PCR assay. Drawn from immuneACCESS, this table holds only the in-frame rearrangements with V and J called that TCRdb kept. Clones are partly lost; checked studies trace under half to an unresolved V gene and leave the rest unexplained. A total of about 31,000 clones appear in this sample, more than 70% of them only once. Approximately 4.5% of the sample rests with the top ten. Concerning this clone itself: Its recognized antigen is unknown. The input lacks base qualities; no much larger clone sits a single base away. This specimen includes other DNA sequences encoding the same CDR3.

The study evaluated CTLA-4 blockade (ipilimumab) given together with focal radiation therapy in patients who had chemo-refractory metastatic non-small-cell lung cancer. The sequence is built from TRBV28 and TRBJ2-7, with 9 middle bases fitting TRBD1. This specimen consisted of peripheral blood, obtained from a patient treated with radiotherapy plus ipilimumab. The clonotype was recovered from a human donor with non-small cell lung cancer whose response to radiotherapy plus ipilimumab could not be evaluated. The CDR3 sequence is CASSSPVGDRDYEQYF. The DNA reads TGTGCCAGCAGTTCACCCGTCGGGGACAGGGACTACGAGCAGTACTTC.